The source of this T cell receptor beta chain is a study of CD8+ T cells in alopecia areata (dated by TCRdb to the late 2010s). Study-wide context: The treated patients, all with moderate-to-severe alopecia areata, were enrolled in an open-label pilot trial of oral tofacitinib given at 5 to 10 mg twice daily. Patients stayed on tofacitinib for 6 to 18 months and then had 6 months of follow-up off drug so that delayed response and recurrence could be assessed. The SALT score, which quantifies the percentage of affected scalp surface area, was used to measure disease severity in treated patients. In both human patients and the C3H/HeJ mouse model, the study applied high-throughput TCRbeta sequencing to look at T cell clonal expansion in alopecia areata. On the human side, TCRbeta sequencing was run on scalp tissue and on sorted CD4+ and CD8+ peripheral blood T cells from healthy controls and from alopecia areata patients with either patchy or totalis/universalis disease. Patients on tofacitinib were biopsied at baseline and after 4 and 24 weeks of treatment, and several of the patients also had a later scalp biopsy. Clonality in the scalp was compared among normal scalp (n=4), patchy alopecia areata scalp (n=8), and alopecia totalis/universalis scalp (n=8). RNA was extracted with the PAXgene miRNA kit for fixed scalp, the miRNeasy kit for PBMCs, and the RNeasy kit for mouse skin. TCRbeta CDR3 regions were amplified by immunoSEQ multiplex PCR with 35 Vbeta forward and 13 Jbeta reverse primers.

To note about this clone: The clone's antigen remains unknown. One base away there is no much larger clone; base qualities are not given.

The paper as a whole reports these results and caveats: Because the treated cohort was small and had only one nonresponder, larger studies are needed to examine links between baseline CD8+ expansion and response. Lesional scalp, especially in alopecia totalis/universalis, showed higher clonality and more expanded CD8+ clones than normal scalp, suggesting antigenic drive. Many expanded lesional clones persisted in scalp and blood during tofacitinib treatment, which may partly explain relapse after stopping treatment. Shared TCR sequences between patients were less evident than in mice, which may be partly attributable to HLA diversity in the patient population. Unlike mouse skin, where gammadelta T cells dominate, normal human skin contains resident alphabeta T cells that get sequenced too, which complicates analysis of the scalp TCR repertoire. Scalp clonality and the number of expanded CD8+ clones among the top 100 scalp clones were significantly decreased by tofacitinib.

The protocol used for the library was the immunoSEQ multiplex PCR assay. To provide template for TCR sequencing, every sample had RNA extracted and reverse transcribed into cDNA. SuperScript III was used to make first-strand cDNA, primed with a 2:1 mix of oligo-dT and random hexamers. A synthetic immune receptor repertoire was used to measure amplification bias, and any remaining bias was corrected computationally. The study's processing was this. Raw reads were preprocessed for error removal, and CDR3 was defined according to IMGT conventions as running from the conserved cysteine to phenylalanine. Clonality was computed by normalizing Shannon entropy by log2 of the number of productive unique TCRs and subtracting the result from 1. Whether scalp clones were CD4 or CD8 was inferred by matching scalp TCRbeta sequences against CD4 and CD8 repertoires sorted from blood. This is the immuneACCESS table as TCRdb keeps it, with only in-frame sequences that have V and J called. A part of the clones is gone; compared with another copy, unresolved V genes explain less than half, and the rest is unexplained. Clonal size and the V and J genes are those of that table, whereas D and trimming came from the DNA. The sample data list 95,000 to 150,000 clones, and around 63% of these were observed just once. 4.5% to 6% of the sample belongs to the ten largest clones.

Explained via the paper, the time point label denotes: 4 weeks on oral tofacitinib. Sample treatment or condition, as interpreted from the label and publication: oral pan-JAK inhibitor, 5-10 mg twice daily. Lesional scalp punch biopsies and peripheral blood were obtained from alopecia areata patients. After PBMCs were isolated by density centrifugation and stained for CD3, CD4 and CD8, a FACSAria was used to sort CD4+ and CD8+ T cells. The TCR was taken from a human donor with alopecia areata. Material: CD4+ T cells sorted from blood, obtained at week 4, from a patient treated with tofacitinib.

The CDR3 protein is CASPRVGNYGYTF. Read as DNA, the sequence is TGTGCCAGTCCTAGAGTTGGGAACTATGGCTACACCTTC. The chain links TRBV30 with TRBJ1-2; the D gene assignment is ambiguous. Spanning cysteine to phenylalanine, the CDR3 consists of 13 amino acids. Of all the DNA, just the CDR3 is kept, 39 bases in frame from base 1. V and J are truncated by 8 bases and 2 bases respectively, leaving an intervening sequence of 15 bases. Based on the germline V gene (reference sequence), the CDR1 and CDR2 sequences are GTSNPN and SVGIG.